The sequence of this T cell receptor (beta chain) was determined in a study of beta chain features in type 1 diabetes. Study outcomes and limitations: Any HLA type influence on TCRB rearrangement was left unresolved here. TCRB CDR3 length was moderately but significantly reduced in all four CD4+ subsets of Type 1 diabetes patients.

This clone was observed once. Its antigen is still unknown. Isolated RNA was reverse transcribed in full, so expressed TCRB transcripts were sequenced. TCRdb's table, derived via immunoSEQ multiplex PCR, lists solely in-frame clones and lacks some. The data show approximately 160,000 clones, about 9.3% seen once. This CDR3 has 12 amino acids. Trimming left V 2 bases short and J 5 bases short, with 7 bases between. Germline lookup yields CDR1 SGHDT and CDR2 YYEEEE. The sequenced sample consisted of central memory CD4+ T cells from blood. This clonotype was obtained from a man aged 25 to 40 with type 1 diabetes. V is TRBV5-6 and J is TRBJ1-2; D is unclear. In nucleotides, the CDR3 is TGTGCCAGCAGCTTTAAGCGATATGGCTACACCTTC. Its translation: CASSFKRYGYTF.